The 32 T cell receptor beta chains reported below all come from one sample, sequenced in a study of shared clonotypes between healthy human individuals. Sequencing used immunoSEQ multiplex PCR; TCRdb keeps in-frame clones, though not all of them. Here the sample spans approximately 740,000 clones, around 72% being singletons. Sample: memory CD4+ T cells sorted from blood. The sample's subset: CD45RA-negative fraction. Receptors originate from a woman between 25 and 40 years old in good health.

CDR3: CASSLGVSANLGETQYF. CDR3 nucleotides: TGTGCCAGCAGCTTAGGTGTCTCGGCGAACTTGGGGGAGACCCAGTACTTC. V is TRBV7-8 and J is TRBJ2-5; D is ambiguous. Germline CDR1 and CDR2: SGHVS and FQNEAQ. This CDR3 is built from 17 residues. The V end was cut by 1 base, the J end by 5 bases, with 20 bases between.

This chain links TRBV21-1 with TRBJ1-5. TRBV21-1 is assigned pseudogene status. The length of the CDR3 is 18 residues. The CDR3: CASSKALGEWKRSQPQHF. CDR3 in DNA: TGTGCCAGCAGCAAAGCGCTGGGGGAGTGGAAAAGAAGTCAGCCCCAGCATTTT.

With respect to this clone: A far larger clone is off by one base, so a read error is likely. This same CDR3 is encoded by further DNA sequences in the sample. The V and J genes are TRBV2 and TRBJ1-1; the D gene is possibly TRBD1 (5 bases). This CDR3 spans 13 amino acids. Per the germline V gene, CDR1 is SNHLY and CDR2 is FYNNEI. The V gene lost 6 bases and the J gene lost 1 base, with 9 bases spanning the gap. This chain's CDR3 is CASSAQGNTEAFF. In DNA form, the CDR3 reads TGTGCCAGCAGCGCTCAGGGGAACACTGAAGCTTTCTTT.

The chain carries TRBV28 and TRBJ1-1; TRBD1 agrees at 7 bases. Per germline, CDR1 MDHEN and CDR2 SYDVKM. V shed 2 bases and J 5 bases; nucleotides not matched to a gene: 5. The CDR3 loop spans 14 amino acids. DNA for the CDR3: TGTGCCAGCAGTTTAGGGGACAGACCTACTGAAGCTTTCTTT. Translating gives CASSLGDRPTEAFF.

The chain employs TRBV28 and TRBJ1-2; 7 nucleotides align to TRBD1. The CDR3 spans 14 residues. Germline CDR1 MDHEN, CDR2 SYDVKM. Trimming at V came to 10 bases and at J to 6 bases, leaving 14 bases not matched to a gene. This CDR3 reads CATAPGQPTDGYTF. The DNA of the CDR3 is TGTGCCACCGCACCGGGACAGCCTACAGATGGCTACACCTTC.

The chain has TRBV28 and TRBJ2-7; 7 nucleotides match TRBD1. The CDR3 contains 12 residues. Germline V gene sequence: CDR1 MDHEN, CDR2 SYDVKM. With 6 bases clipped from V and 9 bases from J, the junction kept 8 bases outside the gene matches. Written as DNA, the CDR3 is TGTGCCAGCAGCCTCGAACAGGGGCGGCAGTACTTC. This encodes CASSLEQGRQYF.

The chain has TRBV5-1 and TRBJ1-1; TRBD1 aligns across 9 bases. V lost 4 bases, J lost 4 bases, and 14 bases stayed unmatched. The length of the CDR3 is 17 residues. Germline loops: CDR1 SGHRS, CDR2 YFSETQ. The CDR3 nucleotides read TGCGCCAGCAGCCCGGGAGGGACAGGGTCCCGAGGCACTGAAGCTTTCTTT. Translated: CASSPGGTGSRGTEAFF.

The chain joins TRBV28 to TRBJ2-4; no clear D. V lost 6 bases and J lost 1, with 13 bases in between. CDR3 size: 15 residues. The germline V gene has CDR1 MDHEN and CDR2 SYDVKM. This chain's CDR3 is CASSPRDGAKNIQYF. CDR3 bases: TGTGCCAGCAGCCCAAGGGATGGGGCCAAAAACATTCAGTACTTC.

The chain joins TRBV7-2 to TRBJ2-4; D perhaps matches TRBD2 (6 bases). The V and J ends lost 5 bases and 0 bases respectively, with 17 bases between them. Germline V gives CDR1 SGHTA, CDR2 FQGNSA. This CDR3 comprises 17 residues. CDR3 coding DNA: TGTGCCAGCAGCGATCGAGCGGGTGCGCTAGCCAAAAACATTCAGTACTTC. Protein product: CASSDRAGALAKNIQYF.

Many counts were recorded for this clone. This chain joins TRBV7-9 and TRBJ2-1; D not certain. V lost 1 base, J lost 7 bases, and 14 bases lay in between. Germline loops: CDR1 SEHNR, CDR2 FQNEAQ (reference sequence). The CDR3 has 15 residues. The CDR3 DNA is TGTGCCAGCAGCTTAGATAGTGGGTTAAAAAATGAGCAGTTCTTC. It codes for CASSLDSGLKNEQFF.

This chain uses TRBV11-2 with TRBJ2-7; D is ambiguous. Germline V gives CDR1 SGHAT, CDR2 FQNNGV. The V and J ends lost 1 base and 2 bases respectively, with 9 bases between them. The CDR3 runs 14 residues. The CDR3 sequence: CASSLGGSPYEQYF. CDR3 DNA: TGTGCCAGCAGCTTAGGTGGCTCCCCCTACGAGCAGTACTTC.

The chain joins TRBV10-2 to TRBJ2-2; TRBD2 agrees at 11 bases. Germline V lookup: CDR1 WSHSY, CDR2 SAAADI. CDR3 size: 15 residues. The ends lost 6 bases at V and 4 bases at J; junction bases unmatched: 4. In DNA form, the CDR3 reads TGCGCCAGCAGAGGGACTAGCGGAAGCACCGGGGAGCTGTTTTTT. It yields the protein CASRGTSGSTGELFF.

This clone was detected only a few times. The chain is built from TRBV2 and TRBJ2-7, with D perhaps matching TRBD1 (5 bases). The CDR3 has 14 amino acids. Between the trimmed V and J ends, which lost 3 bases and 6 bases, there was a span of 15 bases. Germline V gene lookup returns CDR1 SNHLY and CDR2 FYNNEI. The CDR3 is CASSESQGGFEQYF. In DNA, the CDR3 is TGTGCCAGCAGTGAGTCTCAGGGCGGTTTCGAGCAGTACTTC.

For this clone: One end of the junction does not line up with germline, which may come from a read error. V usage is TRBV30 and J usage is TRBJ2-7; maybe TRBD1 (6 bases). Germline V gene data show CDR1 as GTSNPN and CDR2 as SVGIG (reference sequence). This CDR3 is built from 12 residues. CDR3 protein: CAWSAGDGREHF. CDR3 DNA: TGTGCCTGGAGTGCAGGGGACGGACGGGAACACTTC.

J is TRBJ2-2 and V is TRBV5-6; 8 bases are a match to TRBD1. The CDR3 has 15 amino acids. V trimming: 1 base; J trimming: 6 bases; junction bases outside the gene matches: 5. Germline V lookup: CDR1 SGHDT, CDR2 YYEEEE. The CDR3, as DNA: TGTGCCAGCAGCTTGAGGACAGGGTCAGCCGGGGAGCTGTTTTTT. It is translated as CASSLRTGSAGELFF.

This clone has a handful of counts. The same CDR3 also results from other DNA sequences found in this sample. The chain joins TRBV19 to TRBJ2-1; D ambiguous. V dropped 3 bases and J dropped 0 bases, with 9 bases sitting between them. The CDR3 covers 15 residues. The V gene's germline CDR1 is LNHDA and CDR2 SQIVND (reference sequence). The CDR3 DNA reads TGTGCCAGTAGTATTTTTACGAGCTCCTACAATGAGCAGTTCTTC. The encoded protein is CASSIFTSSYNEQFF.

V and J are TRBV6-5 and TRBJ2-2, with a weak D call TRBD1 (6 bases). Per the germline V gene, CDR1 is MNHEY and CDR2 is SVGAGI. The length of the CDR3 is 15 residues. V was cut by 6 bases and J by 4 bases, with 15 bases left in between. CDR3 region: CASRGPTGPTGELFF. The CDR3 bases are TGTGCCAGCAGGGGCCCGACAGGACCCACCGGGGAGCTGTTTTTT.

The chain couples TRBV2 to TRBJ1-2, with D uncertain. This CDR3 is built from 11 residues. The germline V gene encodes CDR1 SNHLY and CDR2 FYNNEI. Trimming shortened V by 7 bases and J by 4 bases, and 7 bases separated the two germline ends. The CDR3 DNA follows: TGTGCCAGCACTCGGTCCTATGGCTACACCTTC. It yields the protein CASTRSYGYTF. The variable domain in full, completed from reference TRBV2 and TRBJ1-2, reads EPEVTQTPSHQVTQMGQEVILRCVPISNHLYFYWYRQILGQKVEFLVSFYNNEISEKSEIFDDQFSVERPDGSNFTLKIRSTKLEDSAMYFCASTRSYGYTFGSGTRLTVV.

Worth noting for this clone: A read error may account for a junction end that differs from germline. The CDR3 loop is CANSPRQANTEAFF. CDR3 nucleotide sequence: TGTGCCAACAGCCCTCGACAGGCGAACACTGAAGCTTTCTTT. This chain connects TRBV11-2 to TRBJ1-1; D possibly corresponds to TRBD1 (6 bases). Germline CDR1 SGHAT, CDR2 FQNNGV. The CDR3 length is 14 residues.

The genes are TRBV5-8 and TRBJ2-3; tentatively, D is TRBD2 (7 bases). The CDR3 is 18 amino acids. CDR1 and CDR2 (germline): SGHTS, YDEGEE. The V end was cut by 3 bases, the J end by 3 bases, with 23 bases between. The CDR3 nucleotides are TGTGCCAGCAGCTACCCACGCGGGGGCCCTCCTACTACAGATACGCAGTATTTT. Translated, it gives CASSYPRGGPPTTDTQYF.

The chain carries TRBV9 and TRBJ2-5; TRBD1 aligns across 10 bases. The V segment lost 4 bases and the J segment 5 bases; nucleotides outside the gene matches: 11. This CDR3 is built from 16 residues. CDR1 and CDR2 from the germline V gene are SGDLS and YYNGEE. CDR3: CASSPQGTGVWETQYF. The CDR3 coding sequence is TGTGCCAGCAGCCCCCAAGGGACAGGGGTTTGGGAGACCCAGTACTTC.

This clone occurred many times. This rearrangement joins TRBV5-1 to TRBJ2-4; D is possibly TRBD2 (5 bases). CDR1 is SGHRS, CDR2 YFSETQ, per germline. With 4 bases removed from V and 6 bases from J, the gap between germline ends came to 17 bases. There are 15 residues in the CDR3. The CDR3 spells CASSVQRGVPNIQYF. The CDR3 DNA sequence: TGCGCCAGCAGCGTCCAACGGGGTGTCCCAAACATTCAGTACTTC.

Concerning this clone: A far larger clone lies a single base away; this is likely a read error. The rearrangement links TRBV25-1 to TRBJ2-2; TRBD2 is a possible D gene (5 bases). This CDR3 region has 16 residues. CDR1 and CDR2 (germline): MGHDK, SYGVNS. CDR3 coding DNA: TGTGCCAACAGTGACCCAGAGGGCGCGGGCACCGGGGAGCTGTTTTTT. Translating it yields CANSDPEGAGTGELFF.

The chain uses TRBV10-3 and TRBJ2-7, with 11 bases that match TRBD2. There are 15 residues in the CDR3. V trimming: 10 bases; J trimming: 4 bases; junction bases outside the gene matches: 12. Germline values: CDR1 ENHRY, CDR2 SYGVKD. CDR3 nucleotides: TGTGCCACCTGGGATAGCGGGAGGGCTGGGTACGAGCAGTACTTC. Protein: CATWDSGRAGYEQYF.

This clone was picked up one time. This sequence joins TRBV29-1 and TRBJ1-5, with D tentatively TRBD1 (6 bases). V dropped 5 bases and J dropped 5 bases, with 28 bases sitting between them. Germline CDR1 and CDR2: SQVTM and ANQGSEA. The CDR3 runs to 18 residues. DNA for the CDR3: TGCAGCGTTACCCCCCACCCTCCCTCCAGGGGTTCCTATCAGCCCCAGCATTTT. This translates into CSVTPHPPSRGSYQPQHF.

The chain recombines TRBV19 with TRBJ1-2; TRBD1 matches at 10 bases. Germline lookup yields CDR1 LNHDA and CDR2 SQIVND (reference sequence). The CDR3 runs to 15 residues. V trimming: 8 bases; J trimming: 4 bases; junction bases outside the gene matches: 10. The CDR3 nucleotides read TGTGCCAGTTCGAAAACCGGGACAGGGGCCTATGGCTACACCTTC. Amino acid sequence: CASSKTGTGAYGYTF.

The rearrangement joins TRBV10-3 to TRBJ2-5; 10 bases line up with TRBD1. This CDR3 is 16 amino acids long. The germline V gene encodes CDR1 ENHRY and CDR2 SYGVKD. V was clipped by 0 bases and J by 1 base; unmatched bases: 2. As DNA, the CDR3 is TGTGCCATCAGTGAGTCGAGGGACAGGGGCCAAGAGACCCAGTACTTC. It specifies CAISESRDRGQETQYF.

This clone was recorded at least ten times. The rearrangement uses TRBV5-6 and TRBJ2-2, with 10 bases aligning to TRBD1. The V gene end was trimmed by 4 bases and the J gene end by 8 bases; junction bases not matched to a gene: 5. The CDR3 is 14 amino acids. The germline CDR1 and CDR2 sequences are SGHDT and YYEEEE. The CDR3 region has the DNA TGTGCCAGCAGCGGGGACAGGGGTCGAGGGGAGCTGTTTTTT. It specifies CASSGDRGRGELFF.

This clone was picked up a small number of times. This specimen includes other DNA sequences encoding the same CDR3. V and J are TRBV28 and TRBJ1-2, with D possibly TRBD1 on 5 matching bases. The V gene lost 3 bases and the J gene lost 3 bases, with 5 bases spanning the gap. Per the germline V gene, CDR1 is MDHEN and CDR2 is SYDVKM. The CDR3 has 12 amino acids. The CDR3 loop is CASSLGDYGYTF. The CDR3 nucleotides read TGTGCCAGCAGTTTGGGGGACTATGGCTACACCTTC.

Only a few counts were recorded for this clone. CDR3 protein: CASSPMGNGGYEQYF. The CDR3 DNA sequence: TGTGCCAGCTCCCCCATGGGTAACGGGGGCTACGAGCAGTACTTC. The chain recombines TRBV18 with TRBJ2-7, with D tentatively TRBD2 (6 bases). V lost 6 bases and J 3 bases, leaving 18 bases between the germline ends. The CDR3 contains 15 residues. Germline CDR1 and CDR2: KGHSH and LQKENI.

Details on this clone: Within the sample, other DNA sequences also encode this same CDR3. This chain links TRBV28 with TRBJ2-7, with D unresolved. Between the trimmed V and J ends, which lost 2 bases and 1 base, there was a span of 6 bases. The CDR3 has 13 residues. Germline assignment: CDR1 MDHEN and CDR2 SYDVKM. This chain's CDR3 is CASSLTNSYEQYF. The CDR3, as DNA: TGTGCCAGCAGTTTAACGAATTCCTACGAGCAGTACTTC.

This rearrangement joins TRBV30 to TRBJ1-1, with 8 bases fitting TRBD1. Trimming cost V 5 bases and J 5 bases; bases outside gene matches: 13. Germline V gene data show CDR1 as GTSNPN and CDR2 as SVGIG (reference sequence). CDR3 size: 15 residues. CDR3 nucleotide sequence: TGTGCCTGGGGGTTCATGGACAGGGATAGGACTGAAGCTTTCTTT. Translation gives CAWGFMDRDRTEAFF.